The clone carrying this TCR beta chain came up a few times. The antigen is unknown. This CDR3 has 16 amino acids. J lost 3 bases, V lost 4 bases, and 9 bases had no gene match. Germline loops: CDR1 SGHKS, CDR2 YYEKEE (reference sequence). TCRdb re-derived calls from the RT-PCR reads in MiXCR, one entry per CDR3 protein. The sample contains about 480,000 distinct CDR3 sequences, 10% to 11% of which appear only once. The data were taken from a study of response to subunit inactivated influenza vaccine. Study outcomes and limitations: It was suggested by the authors that few new T cells are recruited by each seasonal influenza vaccination.

This TCR was recovered from a man in his forties or fifties who received an inactivated influenza vaccine. This rearrangement joins TRBV5-5 to TRBJ2-1; 8 bases fit TRBD2. The source material was PBMCs from blood, sampled more than 35 days after vaccination. In nucleotides, the CDR3 is TGTGCCAGCAGCGGATCCGGGACTAGGTACTACAATGAGCAGTTCTTC. It is translated as CASSGSGTRYYNEQFF.